Each of the 16 T cell receptor beta chains below was sequenced from the same sample in a study of neoadjuvant anti-PD-1 for oral cavity cancer. Sequenced by immunoSEQ multiplex PCR; TCRdb stores in-frame clones only, minus some. The sample shows 80,000 to 95,000 clones, 84% of them seen only once. Source: PBMCs, taken before nivolumab (anti-PD-1) treatment. The receptors were gathered from a person aged 35 to 85 with oral cavity squamous cell carcinoma.

This chain joins TRBV5-4 and TRBJ2-7, with TRBD1 identical over 8 bases. This CDR3 spans 15 amino acids. V lost 2 bases to trimming and J lost 3 bases; unmatched junction nucleotides: 7. Germline assignment: CDR1 SGHNT and CDR2 YYREEE (reference sequence). CDR3 coding DNA: TGTGCCAGCAGCTTAAAGACAGGGGCTCTCTACGAGCAGTACTTC. Amino acid sequence: CASSLKTGALYEQYF.

The chain joins TRBV19 to TRBJ2-1, with 10 nucleotides matching TRBD2. CDR1 and CDR2 (germline): LNHDA, SQIVND (reference sequence). CDR3 length: 14 amino acids. Unmatched junction bases numbered 7, after V lost 7 bases and J lost 7 bases. The CDR3 nucleotides are TGTGCCAGTAACAGCGGGAGGGACCTTAATGAGCAGTTCTTC. Its protein product is CASNSGRDLNEQFF.

The V and J genes are TRBV12-5 and TRBJ2-1, with TRBD2 matching 9 bases. CDR1 is LGHNT, CDR2 FRNRAP, per germline. There are 16 residues in the CDR3. J lost 1 base, V lost 1 base, and 2 bases had no gene match. CDR3 in amino acids: CASGLGLAESYNEQFF. The CDR3, as DNA: TGTGCTAGTGGTTTGGGACTAGCGGAGTCCTACAATGAGCAGTTCTTC. Full variable domain (outside the CDR3, taken from reference TRBV12-5 and TRBJ2-1): DARVTQTPRHKVTEMGQEVTMRCQPILGHNTVFWYRQTMMQGLELLAYFRNRAPLDDSGMPKDRFSAEMPDATLATLKIQPSEPRDSAVYFCASGLGLAESYNEQFFGPGTRLTVL.

V usage is TRBV2 and J usage is TRBJ1-5; the D gene is possibly TRBD1 (5 bases). The V and J ends lost 6 bases and 4 bases respectively, with 10 bases between them. The CDR3 runs to 13 residues. The germline V gene has CDR1 SNHLY and CDR2 FYNNEI. CDR3 DNA sequence: TGTGCCAGCAGGGCGGACACAAATCAGCCCCAGCATTTT. Its protein product is CASRADTNQPQHF.

This chain connects TRBV7-2 to TRBJ2-7; 7 nucleotides match TRBD2. V dropped 11 bases and J dropped 2; count of bases not matched to a gene: 12. The germline gives CDR1 SGHTA, CDR2 FQGNSA. The length of the CDR3 is 14 residues. Written as DNA, the CDR3 is TGTGCCTCCCTCCGCGGGAGTTCTGCCTACGAGCAGTACTTC. This gives the protein CASLRGSSAYEQYF.

The chain links TRBV11-2 to TRBJ1-1; 7 nucleotides agree with TRBD1. The ends lost 4 bases at V and 0 bases at J; junction bases unmatched: 5. The CDR3 runs to 15 residues. The germline gives CDR1 SGHAT, CDR2 FQNNGV. The CDR3 region has the DNA TGTGCCAGCAGCTCTTCCAGGGGGATGAACACTGAAGCTTTCTTT. Protein: CASSSSRGMNTEAFF.

V gene TRBV9 combines with J gene TRBJ2-4, with D hard to call. The CDR3 length is 14 residues. Germline V lookup: CDR1 SGDLS, CDR2 YYNGEE. The ends were cut back, 0 bases at V and 7 bases at J, with 11 bases in the middle. The CDR3 nucleotides are TGTGCCAGCAGCGTAGGTGGTGGAGTGAACATTCAGTACTTC. Translation gives CASSVGGGVNIQYF. Filled out from reference TRBV9 and TRBJ2-4, the complete variable domain reads DSGVTQTPKHLITATGQRVTLRCSPRSGDLSVYWYQQSLDQGLQFLIQYYNGEERAKGNILERFSAQQFPDLHSELNLSSLELGDSALYFCASSVGGGVNIQYFGAGTRLSVL.

This clone occurred once. The chain carries TRBV19 and TRBJ1-2, with TRBD1 identical over 12 bases. The trim removed 6 bases at V and 3 bases at J, leaving 5 bases unmatched. Germline-derived CDR1 and CDR2 are LNHDA and SQIVND (reference sequence). The CDR3 spans 15 residues. As DNA, the CDR3 is TGTGCCAGTAGCACCCGGGACAGGGGGCACTATGGCTACACCTTC. It yields the protein CASSTRDRGHYGYTF.

Regarding this clone: Distinct nucleotide sequences in the sample also encode this CDR3. The genes are TRBV28 and TRBJ1-5, with a possible D match to TRBD1 (5 bases). Trimming left V 6 bases short and J 7 bases short, with 13 bases between. Germline-derived CDR1 and CDR2 are MDHEN and SYDVKM. The length of the CDR3 is 13 residues. Here the CDR3 reads CASRRGSAQPQHF. CDR3 DNA sequence: TGTGCCAGCAGGCGGGGGTCGGCCCAGCCCCAGCATTTT.

The chain links TRBV7-3 to TRBJ1-5; 10 bases agree with TRBD1. Germline V gives CDR1 SGHTA, CDR2 FQGTGA. The trim removed 5 bases at V and 3 bases at J, leaving 13 bases unmatched. CDR3 size: 18 residues. CDR3 protein: CASSMTGTGASNNQPQHF. The CDR3 region has the DNA TGTGCCAGCAGCATGACCGGGACAGGGGCGAGTAACAATCAGCCCCAGCATTTT. The complete variable domain, with remaining parts taken from reference TRBV7-3 and TRBJ1-5, reads GAGVSQTPSNKVTEKGKYVELRCDPISGHTALYWYRQSLGQGPEFLIYFQGTGAADDSGLPNDRFFAVRPEGSVSTLKIQRTERGDSAVYLCASSMTGTGASNNQPQHFGDGTRLSIL.

The chain combines TRBV11-3 with TRBJ2-3; D possibly corresponds to TRBD1 (5 bases). This CDR3 contains 14 residues. Germline CDR1 and CDR2: SGHNT and YENEEA. Trimming removed 6 bases at V and 6 bases at J, with 16 bases between. CDR3 residues: CASRGRADPDTQYF. The CDR3 coding sequence is TGTGCCAGCAGGGGCAGGGCCGACCCCGATACGCAGTATTTT.

The sample holds one count of this clone. This chain links TRBV7-3 with TRBJ2-1, with 9 bases aligning to TRBD2. CDR1 and CDR2 from the germline V gene are SGHTA and FQGTGA. V trimming: 5 bases; J trimming: 7 bases; junction bases outside the gene matches: 12. CDR3 length equals 16 residues. In nucleotides, the CDR3 is TGTGCCAGCAGCCCTCTTAGCGGGAGCATGATGAATGAGCAGTTCTTC. This codes for CASSPLSGSMMNEQFF.

The chain joins TRBV5-6 to TRBJ1-4, with TRBD1 identical over 9 bases. The germline V gene has CDR1 SGHDT and CDR2 YYEEEE. This CDR3 spans 19 amino acids. The trim removed 0 bases at V and 1 base at J, leaving 10 bases unmatched. In DNA, the CDR3 is TGTGCCAGCAGCTTGGACCCCCGACAGGGGGGGAAAACTAATGAAAAACTGTTTTTT. Translated: CASSLDPRQGGKTNEKLFF.

V gene TRBV10-3 combines with J gene TRBJ1-5; possibly TRBD1 for D (6 bases). Trimming removed 3 bases from V and 1 base from J, with 7 bases in between. Germline-derived CDR1 and CDR2 are ENHRY and SYGVKD. This CDR3 is built from 14 residues. This chain's CDR3 is CAISETGSNQPQHF. The CDR3 nucleotides read TGTGCCATCAGTGAAACAGGGAGCAATCAGCCCCAGCATTTT.

The genes are TRBV10-3 and TRBJ2-7, with 7 positions matching TRBD1. J lost 2 bases, V lost 10 bases, and 8 bases had no gene match. The germline V gene encodes CDR1 ENHRY and CDR2 SYGVKD. CDR3 length: 13 residues. The CDR3 sequence is CASEGARTYEQYF. The CDR3 region has the DNA TGTGCCAGCGAGGGGGCGCGAACCTACGAGCAGTACTTC.

The J gene is TRBJ2-3, the V gene TRBV9; no firm D call. The V and J ends lost 3 bases and 6 bases respectively, with 20 bases between them. Germline CDR1 reads SGDLS; CDR2 reads YYNGEE. The CDR3 sequence is 16 residues long. CDR3 sequence: CASSAHASDRTDTQYF. CDR3 nucleotides: TGTGCCAGCAGCGCCCATGCCTCGGACCGTACGGATACGCAGTATTTT.